Detailed here is one T cell receptor beta chain. The antigen is unknown. Using immunoSEQ multiplex PCR, the repertoire was profiled, and TCRdb retains in-frame clones only, with some absent. The data show approximately 2,300,000 clones, with roughly 90% seen just once and roughly 0.34% held by the top ten. The sample originates from a study of shared clonotypes between healthy human individuals. At the level of the study: Researchers assigned three CD4 naive, three CD4 memory, two CD8 naive and one CD8 memory plate to each donor. Study-level findings and limits: Compared with clonotypes that all four donors shared, non-shared clonotypes had lower generation probabilities. Sharing of clonotypes among donors was expected to vary with sequencing depth. Memory subsets generally showed lower estimated richness than naive subsets.

V gave up 1 base and J gave up 4 bases, with 16 bases separating them. The germline CDR1 and CDR2 sequences are SEHNR and FQNEAQ (reference sequence). The CDR3 runs 16 residues. Sequenced: naive CD4+ T cells from PBMCs. The subset: CD45RA+ positively selected. The chain joins TRBV7-9 to TRBJ2-5, with D perhaps assigned TRBD1 or TRBD2 (5 bases each). This TCR derives from a young man in good health. Some clones in this sample may be carry-over from other donors' samples. The CDR3 spells CASSLDRARGVETQYF. The CDR3 region has the DNA TGTGCCAGCAGCTTAGACCGGGCCCGAGGGGTAGAGACCCAGTACTTC.